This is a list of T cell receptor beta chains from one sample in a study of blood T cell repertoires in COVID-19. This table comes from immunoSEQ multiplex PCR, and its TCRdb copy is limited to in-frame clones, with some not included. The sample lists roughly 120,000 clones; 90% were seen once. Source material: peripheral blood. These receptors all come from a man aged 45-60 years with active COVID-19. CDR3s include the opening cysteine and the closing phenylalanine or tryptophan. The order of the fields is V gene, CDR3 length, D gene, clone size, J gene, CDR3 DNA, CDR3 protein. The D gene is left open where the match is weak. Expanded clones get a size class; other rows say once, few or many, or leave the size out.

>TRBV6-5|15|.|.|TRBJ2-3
TGTGCCAGCAGTTACGGGGGAGGTGGCACAGATACGCAGTATTTT
CASSYGGGGTDTQYF
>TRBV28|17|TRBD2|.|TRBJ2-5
TGTGCCAGCAGTTTCGGTCTAGCGGGAGATGTGAAAGAGACCCAGTACTTC
CASSFGLAGDVKETQYF
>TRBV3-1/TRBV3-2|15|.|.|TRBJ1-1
TGTGCCAGCAGCCAAGAAGGATGGGGGCTTAGTGAAGCTTTCTTT
CASSQEGWGLSEAFF
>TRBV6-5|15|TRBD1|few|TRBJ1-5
TGTGCCAGCAGGAGGGACAGCGGCTCTGATCAGCCCCAGCATTTT
CASRRDSGSDQPQHF
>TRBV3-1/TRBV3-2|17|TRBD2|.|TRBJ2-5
TGTGCCAGCAGCCAAGCTCAGACGGGGGGGCCCAGAGAGACCCAGTACTTC
CASSQAQTGGPRETQYF
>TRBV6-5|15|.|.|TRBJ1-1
TGTGCCAGCAGTTACTCCACACTGGGGGGCACTGAAGCTTTCTTT
CASSYSTLGGTEAFF
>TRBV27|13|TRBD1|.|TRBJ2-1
TGTGCCAGCCGGGACAGACCCTACAATGAGCAGTTCTTC
CASRDRPYNEQFF
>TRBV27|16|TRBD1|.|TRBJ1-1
TGTGCCAGCAGACACAGTCGGGACAGGGTAACGAGAGCAGCTTTCTTT
CASRHSRDRVTRAAFF
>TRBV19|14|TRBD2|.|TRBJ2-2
TGTGCCAGTACCACCGGGGGGGGGACCGGGGAGCTGTTTTTT
CASTTGGGTGELFF
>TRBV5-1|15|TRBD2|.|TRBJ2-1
TGCGCCAGCAGCTTGAAGCTAGCGGGAAACAATGAGCAGTTCTTC
CASSLKLAGNNEQFF
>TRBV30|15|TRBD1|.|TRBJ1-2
TGTGCCTGGACGTTTGGACAGGGGGCAGGGTATGGCTACACCTTC
CAWTFGQGAGYGYTF
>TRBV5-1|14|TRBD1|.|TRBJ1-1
TGCGCCAGCAGCCCGGGACAGGGGGCGGGTTCAGCGTTCTTT
CASSPGQGAGSAFF
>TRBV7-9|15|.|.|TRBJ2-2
TGTGCCAGCAGCTGGGGGCAGGCCTCTGTCGGGGAGCTGTTTTTT
CASSWGQASVGELFF
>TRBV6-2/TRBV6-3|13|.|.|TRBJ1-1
TGTGCCAGCAGTTACGTAGACAGGACCGAAGCTTTCTTT
CASSYVDRTEAFF
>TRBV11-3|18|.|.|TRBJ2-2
TGTGCCAGCAGCTTATATTCCTGGGCGGGACCTAACACCGGGGAGCTGTTTTTT
CASSLYSWAGPNTGELFF
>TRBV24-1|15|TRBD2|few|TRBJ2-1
TGTGCCACCAGTGACACTAGCGGGAGGGCCAATGAGCAGTTCTTC
CATSDTSGRANEQFF
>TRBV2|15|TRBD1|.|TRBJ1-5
TGTGCCAGCAGTGAGCTCGGGACAGCAAATCAGCCCCAGCATTTT
CASSELGTANQPQHF
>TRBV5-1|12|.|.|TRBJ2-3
TGCGCCAGCACCGGCCAGGCTTATACGCAGTATTTT
CASTGQAYTQYF